A selection of T cell receptor beta chains follows, all from one sample in a study of T cell responses to AZD1222 COVID-19 vaccine. Produced via immunoSEQ multiplex PCR; TCRdb's table is partial and in-frame only. The sample yields approximately 120,000 clones, 88% seen once. This sample comprised peripheral blood, obtained on day 0 of MenACWY control vaccination. These receptors were taken from an adult in good health. Both conserved end residues are part of each CDR3. Fields, in order: J gene, D gene, clone size, V gene, CDR3 protein, CDR3 DNA. A D gene is named only where the DNA matches it firmly. The size of a clone is reported for some rows only, either as once, few or many, or as a class for expanded clones.

J: TRBJ2-1; D: .; size: .; V: TRBV11-2; CDR3: CASSPRGYYNEQFF; DNA: TGTGCCAGCAGCCCCCGTGGGTACTACAATGAGCAGTTCTTC
J: TRBJ1-4; D: TRBD1; size: .; V: TRBV10-1; CDR3: CASSVLGDRDLTNEKLFF; DNA: TGCGCCAGCAGCGTTCTTGGGGACAGGGATCTAACTAATGAAAAACTGTTTTTT
J: TRBJ1-2; D: .; size: .; V: TRBV6-2/TRBV6-3; CDR3: CASSSGAEIYGYTF; DNA: TGTGCCAGCAGTTCTGGTGCCGAAATATATGGCTACACCTTC
J: TRBJ1-1; D: .; size: few; V: TRBV7-2; CDR3: CASSSRTDLNTEAFF; DNA: TGTGCCAGCAGCTCCCGGACAGATTTGAACACTGAAGCTTTCTTT
J: TRBJ1-5; D: .; size: .; V: TRBV9; CDR3: CASSRLNSNQPQHF; DNA: TGTGCCAGCAGCCGGCTTAATAGCAATCAGCCCCAGCATTTT
J: TRBJ1-5; D: TRBD1; size: once; V: TRBV2; CDR3: CASSAHRGGPYDQPQHF; DNA: TGTGCCAGCAGTGCGCACAGGGGTGGACCGTACGATCAGCCCCAGCATTTT
J: TRBJ1-2; D: .; size: .; V: TRBV7-9; CDR3: CASSFEAPFFGYTF; DNA: TGTGCCAGCAGCTTCGAGGCACCCTTTTTTGGCTACACCTTC
J: TRBJ2-7; D: .; size: .; V: TRBV30; CDR3: CAWSFGTLNEQYF; DNA: TGTGCCTGGAGCTTTGGTACTCTGAACGAGCAGTACTTC
J: TRBJ1-1; D: TRBD1; size: .; V: TRBV7-2; CDR3: CASSQPQGLMVTEAFF; DNA: TGTGCCAGCAGCCAACCACAGGGGTTGATGGTGACTGAAGCTTTCTTT
J: TRBJ1-2; D: .; size: .; V: TRBV30; CDR3: CAWSVSGEWGYTF; DNA: TGTGCCTGGAGTGTCTCTGGGGAATGGGGCTACACCTTC
J: TRBJ1-3; D: .; size: .; V: TRBV6-5; CDR3: CASKPPAGNTIYF; DNA: TGTGCCAGCAAACCGCCCGCTGGAAACACCATATATTTT
J: TRBJ1-5; D: .; size: once; V: TRBV12-3/TRBV12-4; CDR3: CASSSQGQPQHF; DNA: TGTGCCAGCAGTTCCCAGGGTCAGCCCCAGCATTTT
J: TRBJ2-1; D: .; size: .; V: TRBV4-2; CDR3: CASSQDLTREQFF; DNA: TGTGCCAGCAGCCAAGATCTCACGAGGGAGCAGTTCTTC
J: TRBJ2-3; D: TRBD2; size: .; V: TRBV4-2; CDR3: CASSQYVGLAGTDTQYF; DNA: TGTGCCAGCAGCCAATACGTGGGACTAGCGGGGACAGATACGCAGTATTTT
J: TRBJ2-1; D: .; size: .; V: TRBV11-3; CDR3: CASSLEGGLVDEQFF; DNA: TGTGCCAGCAGCTTAGAGGGGGGGCTGGTAGATGAGCAGTTCTTC
J: TRBJ1-1; D: .; size: .; V: TRBV4-2; CDR3: CASSQEHRNTEAFF; DNA: TGTGCCAGCAGCCAAGAACACCGGAACACTGAAGCTTTCTTT
J: TRBJ2-7; D: TRBD1; size: .; V: TRBV24-1; CDR3: CATSESGGSYEQYF; DNA: TGTGCCACCAGTGAGTCAGGGGGCTCCTACGAGCAGTACTTC
J: TRBJ1-1; D: .; size: .; V: TRBV5-1; CDR3: CASSLDTNTEAFF; DNA: TGCGCCAGCAGCCTTGATACGAACACTGAAGCTTTCTTT